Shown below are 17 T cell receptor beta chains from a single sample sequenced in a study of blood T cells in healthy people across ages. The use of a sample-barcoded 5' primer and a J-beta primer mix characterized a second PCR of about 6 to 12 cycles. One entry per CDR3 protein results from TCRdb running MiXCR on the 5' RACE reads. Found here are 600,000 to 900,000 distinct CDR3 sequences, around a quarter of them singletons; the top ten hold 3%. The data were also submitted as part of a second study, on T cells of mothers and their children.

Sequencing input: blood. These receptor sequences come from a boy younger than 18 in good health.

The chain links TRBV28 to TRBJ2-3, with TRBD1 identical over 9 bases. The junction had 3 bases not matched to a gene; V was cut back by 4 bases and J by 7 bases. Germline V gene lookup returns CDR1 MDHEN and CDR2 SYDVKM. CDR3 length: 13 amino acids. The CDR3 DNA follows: TGTGCCAGCAGTTGGACAGGGGTAAATACGCAGTATTTT. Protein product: CASSWTGVNTQYF.

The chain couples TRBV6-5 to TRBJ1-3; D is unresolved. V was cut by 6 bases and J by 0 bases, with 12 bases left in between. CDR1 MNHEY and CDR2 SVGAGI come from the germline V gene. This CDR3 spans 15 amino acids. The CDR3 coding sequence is TGTGCCAGCAGGGCGCGGCGGAGCTCTGGAAACACCATATATTTT. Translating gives CASRARRSSGNTIYF.

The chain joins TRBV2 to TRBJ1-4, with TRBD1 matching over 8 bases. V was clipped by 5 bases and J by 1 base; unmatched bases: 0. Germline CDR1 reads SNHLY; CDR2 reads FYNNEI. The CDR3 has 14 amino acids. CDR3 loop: CASSTGGTNEKLFF. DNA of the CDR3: TGTGCCAGCAGTACAGGGGGAACTAATGAAAAACTGTTTTTT.

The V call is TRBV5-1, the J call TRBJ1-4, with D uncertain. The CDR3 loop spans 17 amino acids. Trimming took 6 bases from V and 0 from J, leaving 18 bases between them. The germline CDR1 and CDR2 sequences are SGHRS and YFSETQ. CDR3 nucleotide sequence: TGCGCCAGCACCCGAGTGAGTCCACGACCAACTAATGAAAAACTGTTTTTT. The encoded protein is CASTRVSPRPTNEKLFF.

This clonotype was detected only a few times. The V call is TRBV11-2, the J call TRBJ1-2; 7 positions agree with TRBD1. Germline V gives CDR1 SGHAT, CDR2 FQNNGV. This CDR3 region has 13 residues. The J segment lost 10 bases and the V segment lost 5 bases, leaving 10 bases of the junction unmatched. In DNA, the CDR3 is TGTGCCAGCAGCCCGGGACAGATATACAACTACACCTTC. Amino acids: CASSPGQIYNYTF.

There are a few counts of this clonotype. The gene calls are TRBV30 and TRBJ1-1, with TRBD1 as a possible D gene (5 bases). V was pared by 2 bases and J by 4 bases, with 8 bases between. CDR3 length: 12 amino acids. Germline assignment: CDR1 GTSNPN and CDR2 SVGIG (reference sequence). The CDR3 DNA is TGTGCCTGGAGTAGCGGGACCACTGAAGCTTTCTTT. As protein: CAWSSGTTEAFF. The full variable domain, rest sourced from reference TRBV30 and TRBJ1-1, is SQTIHQWPATLVQPVGSPLSLECTVEGTSNPNLYWYRQAAGRGLQLLFYSVGIGQISSEVPQNLSASRPQDRQFILSSKKLLLSDSGFYLCAWSSGTTEAFFGQGTRLTVV.

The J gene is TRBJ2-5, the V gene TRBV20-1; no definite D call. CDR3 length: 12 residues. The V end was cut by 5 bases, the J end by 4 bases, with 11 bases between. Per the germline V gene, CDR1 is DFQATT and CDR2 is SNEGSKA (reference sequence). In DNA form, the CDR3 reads TGCAGTGCTCTTCCGGACGGAGAGACCCAGTACTTC. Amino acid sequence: CSALPDGETQYF.

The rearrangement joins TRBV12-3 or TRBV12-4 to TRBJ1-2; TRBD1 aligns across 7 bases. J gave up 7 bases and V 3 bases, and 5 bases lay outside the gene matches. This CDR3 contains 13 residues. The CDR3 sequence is CASSLPGQPGYTF. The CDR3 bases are TGTGCCAGCAGTTTGCCGGGACAGCCTGGCTACACCTTC.

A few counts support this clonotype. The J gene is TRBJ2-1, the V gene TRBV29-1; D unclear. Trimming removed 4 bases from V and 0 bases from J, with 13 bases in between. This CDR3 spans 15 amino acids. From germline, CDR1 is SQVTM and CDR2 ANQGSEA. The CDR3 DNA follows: TGCAGCGTTGCTCCGGGCTCTAGCTCCTACAATGAGCAGTTCTTC. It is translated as CSVAPGSSSYNEQFF.

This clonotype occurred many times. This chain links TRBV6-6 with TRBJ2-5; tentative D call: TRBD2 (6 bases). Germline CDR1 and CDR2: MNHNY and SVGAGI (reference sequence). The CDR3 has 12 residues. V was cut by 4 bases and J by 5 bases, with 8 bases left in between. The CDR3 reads CASSSGVETQYF. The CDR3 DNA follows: TGTGCCAGCAGTTCGGGGGTCGAGACCCAGTACTTC.

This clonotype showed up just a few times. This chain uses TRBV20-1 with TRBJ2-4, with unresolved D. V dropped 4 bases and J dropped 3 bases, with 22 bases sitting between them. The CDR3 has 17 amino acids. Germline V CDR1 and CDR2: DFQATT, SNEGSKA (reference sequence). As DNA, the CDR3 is TGCAGTGCTAAACGCAGGCCGTTGGGGTTGGTCAAAAACATTCAGTACTTC. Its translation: CSAKRRPLGLVKNIQYF.

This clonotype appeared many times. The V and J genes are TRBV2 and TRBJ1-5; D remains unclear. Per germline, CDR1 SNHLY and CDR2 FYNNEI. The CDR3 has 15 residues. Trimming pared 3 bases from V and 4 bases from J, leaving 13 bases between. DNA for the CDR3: TGTGCCAGCAGTGAGGATTGGACCGGGAATCAGCCCCAGCATTTT. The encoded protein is CASSEDWTGNQPQHF. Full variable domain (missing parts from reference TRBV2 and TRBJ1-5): EPEVTQTPSHQVTQMGQEVILRCVPISNHLYFYWYRQILGQKVEFLVSFYNNEISEKSEIFDDQFSVERPDGSNFTLKIRSTKLEDSAMYFCASSEDWTGNQPQHFGDGTRLSIL.

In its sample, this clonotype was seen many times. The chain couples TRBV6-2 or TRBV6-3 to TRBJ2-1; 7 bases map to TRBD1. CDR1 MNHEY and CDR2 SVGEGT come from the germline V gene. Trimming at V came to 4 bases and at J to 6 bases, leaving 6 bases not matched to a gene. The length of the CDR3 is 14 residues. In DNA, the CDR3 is TGTGCCAGCAGTTTTCAGGGGGTGAGCAATGAGCAGTTCTTC. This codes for CASSFQGVSNEQFF.

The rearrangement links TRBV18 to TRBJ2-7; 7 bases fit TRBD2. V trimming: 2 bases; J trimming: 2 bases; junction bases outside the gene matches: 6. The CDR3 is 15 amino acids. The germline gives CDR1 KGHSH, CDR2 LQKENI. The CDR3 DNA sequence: TGTGCCAGCTCACCATCGCGGGGGTCTCCCTACGAGCAGTACTTC. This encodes CASSPSRGSPYEQYF.

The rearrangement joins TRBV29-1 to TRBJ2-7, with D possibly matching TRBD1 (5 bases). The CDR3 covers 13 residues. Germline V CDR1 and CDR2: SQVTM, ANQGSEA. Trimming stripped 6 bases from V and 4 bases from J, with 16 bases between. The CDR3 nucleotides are TGCAGCGTGGTGGGGCTGTCTGGGTACGAGCAGTACTTC. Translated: CSVVGLSGYEQYF.

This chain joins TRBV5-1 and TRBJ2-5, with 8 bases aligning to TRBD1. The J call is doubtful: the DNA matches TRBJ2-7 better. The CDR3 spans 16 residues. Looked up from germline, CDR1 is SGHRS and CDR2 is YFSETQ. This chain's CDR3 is CASSLGADREPHEQYF. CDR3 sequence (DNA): TGCGCCAGCAGCTTGGGGGCGGACAGGGAACCCCACGAGCAGTACTTC.

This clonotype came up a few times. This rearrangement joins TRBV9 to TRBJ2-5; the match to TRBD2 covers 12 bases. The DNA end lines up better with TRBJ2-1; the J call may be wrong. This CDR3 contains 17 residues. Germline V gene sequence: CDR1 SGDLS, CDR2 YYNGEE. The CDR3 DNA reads TGTGCCAGCAGCATAGGGGGGCTAGCGGGGGGGAACAATGAGCAGTTCTTC. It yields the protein CASSIGGLAGGNNEQFF.